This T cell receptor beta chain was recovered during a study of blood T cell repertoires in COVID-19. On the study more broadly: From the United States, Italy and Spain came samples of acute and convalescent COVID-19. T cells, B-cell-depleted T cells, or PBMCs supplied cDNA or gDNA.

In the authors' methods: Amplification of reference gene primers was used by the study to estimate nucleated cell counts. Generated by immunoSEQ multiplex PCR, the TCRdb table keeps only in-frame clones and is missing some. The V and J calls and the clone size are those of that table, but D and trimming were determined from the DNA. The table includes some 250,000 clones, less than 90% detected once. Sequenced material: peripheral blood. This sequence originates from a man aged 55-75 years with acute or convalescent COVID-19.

DNA for the CDR3: TGTGCCAGCAGCTTATTCTCCCTAGCGCGTTACACTCCAACCTACGAGCAGTACTTC. This translates into CASSLFSLARYTPTYEQYF. The chain links TRBV7-6 to TRBJ2-7; TRBD2 might be the D (6 bases). V was clipped by 2 bases and J by 2 bases, with 25 bases between them. The CDR3 totals 19 residues. Germline V gene lookup returns CDR1 SGHVS and CDR2 FNYEAQ.